This T cell receptor beta chain was recovered during a study of CD8+CD57+ T cells in acquired aplastic anemia. The CDR3 is 13 residues long. Per the germline V gene, CDR1 is MNHNS and CDR2 is SASEGT. V gave up 6 bases and J gave up 4 bases, with 12 bases separating them. This clonotype was recorded many times. Its target is not known. Genomic DNA served as template for TCR beta VDJ and CDR3 profiling. TCRdb passed the reads through MiXCR, listing each CDR3 protein once. The repertoire includes about 110,000 distinct CDR3 sequences, 51% of them detected once, and 30% to 35% sits in the top ten. The study, taken as a whole, reports: Patients shared twenty-nine CD8+ CDR3 sequences with controls.

The chain has TRBV6-1 and TRBJ1-2; D is unresolved. The origin of this receptor is a human donor in good health, serving as a control. The source material was sorted CD4+, CD8+, or CD8+CD57+ T cells (not recorded which) from PBMCs. CDR3 nucleotides: TGTGCCAGCAGCGAGGCGCGGATCTATGGCTACACCTTC. Protein sequence: CASSEARIYGYTF.